This T cell receptor (beta chain) was obtained from a study of blood T cell repertoires in COVID-19 (TCRdb year 2020). For context, the study as a whole: Collaborator samples came from the United States, Italy and Spain and covered acute and convalescent phases of COVID-19. The prospective study material was composed of cDNA or gDNA derived from T cells, B-cell-depleted T cells, or PBMCs. Subjects who had been exposed to COVID-19, were actively infected with it, or had recovered from it provided the deeply sampled blood TCRbeta repertoires that made up the dataset. A freely available public database, intended as a resource for researchers studying the immune response to SARS-CoV-2, is where the repertoires were released. Samples came from the ongoing ImmuneRACE study (first 160 participants) plus 1,254 subjects from 6 global collaborators. Sample metadata almost always included a de-identified subject ID, COVID-19 status, age in years and sex. HLA class I and class II types, where available, came from metadata supplied by the sample provider rather than from assay-based typing. Here is what the overall study found, with its caveats: How much clinical and demographic metadata was included differed by source and by participant, and the metadata was provided uncurated.

TCRbeta CDR3 regions were amplified from genomic DNA using the immunoSEQ Assay, a bias-controlled multiplex PCR. In the original analysis: Within the assay, amplification of reference gene primers was used to estimate how many nucleated cells each sample contained. Sequence reads were collapsed and filtered to measure the absolute abundance of every unique TCRbeta CDR3 rearrangement. For each sample, productive Simpson clonality was calculated as the square root of Simpson's diversity index across productive rearrangements. The clones in this table, taken by TCRdb from immuneACCESS, are in-frame only. Not every clone is retained; where verified, under half of the shortfall comes from an unresolved V gene, and the cause of the rest is unknown. D and trimming come from the DNA, and the V and J calls and clone size come from that table. This sample holds under 200,000 clones; just over 90% were observed only once. Clones ranked in the top ten supply 2% to 3% of the sample.

Remarks on this clone: Its cognate antigen has yet to be identified. Base qualities are not provided; no much larger clone lies one nucleotide away.

Collaborating institutions collected whole blood in K2EDTA tubes following their own protocols. For TCRbeta analysis, collaborators shipped samples as frozen whole blood, isolated PBMCs, or DNA extracted from either of those sample types. Counted from cysteine to phenylalanine, this CDR3 has 15 amino acids. The entry retains the CDR3 DNA only, 45 bases that are in frame from base 1. The germline V gene encodes CDR1 LGHDT and CDR2 YNNKEL (reference sequence). V and J are trimmed by 4 bases and 2 bases, and the gene matches miss 4 bases of the junction. The rearranged segments are TRBV3-1 (or the pseudogene TRBV3-2) and TRBJ2-2, with TRBD1 matching 7 junction bases. This TCR was sampled from a man aged 18 to 29 with acute or convalescent COVID-19. The sequenced sample consisted of peripheral blood. The CDR3 protein: CASSLGQENTGELFF. The base sequence is TGTGCCAGCAGCCTTGGACAGGAAAACACCGGGGAGCTGTTTTTT.